The following is a TCR beta chain sequence with its context. These data come from a study of beta chain features in type 1 diabetes. The germline V and J ends were trimmed by 4 bases and 2 bases, with 9 bases remaining between them. CDR1 is LGHNA and CDR2 is YNFKEQ in the germline V gene. This CDR3 contains 14 residues. Reverse transcribing all isolated RNA meant expressed TCRB transcripts were sequenced. The assay was immunoSEQ multiplex PCR, and TCRdb's table has in-frame clones only and misses some. The sample carries 860,000 or so clones, roughly 15% recorded once. Material for sequencing was naive CD4+ T cells from blood. The clonotype comes from a woman younger than 30 in good health. The rearrangement links TRBV4-2 to TRBJ2-1, with D tentatively TRBD1 (6 bases). The CDR3 nucleotides read TGTGCCAGCAGCCCCGGGGACACCTACAATGAGCAGTTCTTC. It specifies CASSPGDTYNEQFF.